The 10 T cell receptor beta chains reported below all come from one sample, sequenced in a study of CD8+CD57+ T cells in acquired aplastic anemia. CD8+CD57+ cell expansion had been shown by flow cytometry in patients chosen for sequencing. The use of genomic DNA as template underpinned the TCR beta VDJ and CDR3 profiling. One entry per CDR3 protein results from TCRdb running MiXCR on the reads. The sample has approximately 220,000 distinct CDR3 sequences, 40% to 50% seen once. Specimen: sorted CD4+, CD8+, or CD8+CD57+ T cells (not recorded which) from PBMCs. These receptors were taken from a human donor with aplastic anemia.

The CDR3 here is CASSLENGYGYTF. The DNA for the CDR3 is TGTGCCAGCAGCTTAGAGAATGGCTATGGCTACACCTTC. The rearrangement joins TRBV7-2 to TRBJ1-2; D remains unclear. The CDR3 extends over 13 amino acids. Looked up from germline, CDR1 is SGHTA and CDR2 is FQGNSA. V lost 1 base and J lost 4, with 7 bases in between.

The V and J genes are TRBV7-2 and TRBJ2-1; D could derive from TRBD1 or TRBD2 (6 bases each). The length of the CDR3 is 16 residues. The germline V gene has CDR1 SGHTA and CDR2 FQGNSA. Trimming took 5 bases from V and 5 from J, leaving 19 bases between them. The CDR3 reads CASSTLGSGAHNEQFF. The CDR3 bases are TGTGCCAGCAGCACCCTGGGGTCGGGGGCGCACAATGAGCAGTTCTTC.

A remark on this clonotype: This CDR3 fails to terminate in the conserved phenylalanine or tryptophan, so it likely reflects a read error. V and J are TRBV15 and TRBJ2-3; D possibly corresponds to TRBD2 (5 bases). Per the germline V gene, CDR1 is LNHNV and CDR2 is YYDKDF (reference sequence). There are 13 residues in the CDR3. The V end was cut by 3 bases, the J end by 6 bases, with 10 bases between. In nucleotides, the CDR3 is TGTGCCACCAGCAGGATGTCGGGGGATACGCAGTATTCT. Its translation is CATSRMSGDTQYS.

The V call is TRBV29-1, the J call TRBJ2-2, with unresolved D. The CDR3 totals 12 residues. Trimming removed 3 bases from V and 0 bases from J, with 2 bases in between. Per the germline V gene, CDR1 is SQVTM and CDR2 is ANQGSEA. CDR3 loop: CSVEANTGELFF. The CDR3 nucleotides read TGCAGCGTTGAGGCGAACACCGGGGAGCTGTTTTTT.

The chain carries TRBV6-5 and TRBJ2-5; weak D call: TRBD2 (5 bases). The CDR3 extends over 15 amino acids. Germline V CDR1 and CDR2: MNHEY, SVGAGI. The V and J ends lost 0 bases and 2 bases respectively, with 10 bases between them. The CDR3 region has the DNA TGTGCCAGCAGTTACTCGAGGGTAGGGCAAGAGACCCAGTACTTC. Its translation is CASSYSRVGQETQYF.

The J gene is TRBJ1-2, the V gene TRBV24-1; D is unresolved. This CDR3 has 13 residues. Germline CDR1 and CDR2: KGHDR and SFDVKD. Trimming cost V 3 bases and J 4 bases, with 8 bases left between them. The CDR3 protein is CATSDRAGYGYTF. The CDR3 DNA is TGTGCCACCAGTGATCGGGCCGGCTATGGCTACACCTTC.

This clonotype was seen repeatedly, ten times or more. V usage is TRBV2 and J usage is TRBJ2-7; 7 bases fit TRBD2. V was clipped by 8 bases and J by 6 bases; unmatched bases: 7. This CDR3 spans 12 amino acids. Germline loops: CDR1 SNHLY, CDR2 FYNNEI. CDR3 amino acids: CASWEGGGEQYF. CDR3 coding DNA: TGTGCCAGCTGGGAGGGAGGCGGCGAGCAGTACTTC.

This clonotype was observed at least ten times. CDR3 nucleotides: TGTGCCAGTATAAGTGAGGCGGGGCCTGAAGCTTTCTTT. Its translation: CASISEAGPEAFF. The chain links TRBV19 to TRBJ1-1; a weak D match, TRBD1 (5 bases). CDR1 LNHDA and CDR2 SQIVND come from the germline V gene (reference sequence). The CDR3 extends over 13 amino acids. V was trimmed by 7 bases and J by 6 bases, leaving 15 bases between them. The full variable domain, with the rest looked up from reference TRBV19 and TRBJ1-1, is DGGITQSPKYLFRKEGQNVTLSCEQNLNHDAMYWYRQDPGQGLRLIYYSQIVNDFQKGDIAEGYSVSREKKESFPLTVTSAQKNPTAFYLCASISEAGPEAFFGQGTRLTVV.

The chain has TRBV30 and TRBJ2-1, with D perhaps matching TRBD2 (6 bases). Germline-derived CDR1 and CDR2 are GTSNPN and SVGIG (reference sequence). V gave up 1 base and J gave up 7 bases, with 14 bases separating them. CDR3 length: 14 residues. The CDR3 bases are TGTGCCTGGAGTGCGGGGCAGGGAGGAAATGAGCAGTTCTTC. Translated: CAWSAGQGGNEQFF.

This chain joins TRBV2 and TRBJ1-2; 9 bases line up with TRBD1. The CDR3 consists of 14 residues. V dropped 6 bases and J dropped 4; count of bases not matched to a gene: 6. Germline-derived CDR1 and CDR2 are SNHLY and FYNNEI. This CDR3 reads CASSQGTGPYGYTF. For the CDR3, the DNA is TGTGCCAGCAGCCAAGGGACAGGGCCCTATGGCTACACCTTC.